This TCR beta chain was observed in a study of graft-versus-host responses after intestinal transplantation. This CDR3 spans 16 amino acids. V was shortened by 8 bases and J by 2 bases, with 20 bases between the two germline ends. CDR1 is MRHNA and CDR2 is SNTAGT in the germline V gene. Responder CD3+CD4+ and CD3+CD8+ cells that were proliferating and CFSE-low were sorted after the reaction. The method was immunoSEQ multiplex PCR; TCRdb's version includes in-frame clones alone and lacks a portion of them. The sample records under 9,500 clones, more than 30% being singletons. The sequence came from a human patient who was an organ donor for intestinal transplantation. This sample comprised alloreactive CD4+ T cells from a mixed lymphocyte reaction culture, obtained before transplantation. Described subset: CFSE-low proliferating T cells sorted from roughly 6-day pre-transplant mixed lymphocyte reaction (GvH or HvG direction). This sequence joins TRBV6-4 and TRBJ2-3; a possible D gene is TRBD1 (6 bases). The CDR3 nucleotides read TGTGCCAGCGGGGAAACAGGGTGGGGGAACACAGATACGCAGTATTTT. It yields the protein CASGETGWGNTDTQYF.